This TCR beta chain derives from a study of blood T cell repertoires in COVID-19 (dated by TCRdb to about 2020). Study-wide context: The collaborator samples originated in the United States, Italy and Spain and spanned the acute and convalescent phases of COVID-19. The prospective study material was composed of cDNA or gDNA derived from T cells, B-cell-depleted T cells, or PBMCs. The dataset comprised deeply sampled blood TCRbeta repertoires from subjects exposed to, actively infected with, or recovered from COVID-19. The repertoires were released in a freely available public database meant as a resource for research on the immune response to SARS-CoV-2. The samples were drawn from two sources: the first 160 participants of the ongoing ImmuneRACE study, and 1,200 or so subjects contributed by 6 global collaborators. Sample metadata almost always included a de-identified subject ID, COVID-19 status, age in years and sex. HLA class I and class II types, where available, came from metadata supplied by the sample provider rather than from assay-based typing. Study-wide conclusions, independent of this receptor: The amount of clinical and demographic metadata varied by source and participant and was provided uncurated.

About this clone: No antigen is known for it. No clone much larger than this one lies a single base away; base qualities are absent.

TCRbeta CDR3 regions were amplified from genomic DNA by means of the immunoSEQ Assay, a bias-controlled multiplex PCR. Processing in the source paper ran as follows. The number of nucleated cells in each sample was estimated from the amplification of reference gene primers within the assay. Sequence reads were collapsed and filtered to measure the absolute abundance of every unique TCRbeta CDR3 rearrangement. For each sample, productive Simpson clonality was calculated by taking the square root of Simpson's diversity index across productive rearrangements. Held by TCRdb, this immuneACCESS table contains in-frame sequences only and omits some clones. Under half of the omission traces to an unresolved V gene where checked; the cause of the rest is unknown. That table gives V, J and clone size, and the DNA gave D and trimming. The sample table contains approximately 250,000 clones; only one count was recorded for 91% of them. 2.8% of the sample is held by the ten biggest clonotypes.

Participants in the prospective study were enrolled through a virtual design, were aged roughly 18 to 90 years, and lived in about two dozen United States geographic areas. Cohort assignment in the prospective study relied on participant-reported clinical history from a screening survey and a study questionnaire. Exposed participants had been in contact, within 2 weeks of entering the study, with a person who had a PCR-confirmed or clinician-diagnosed case of COVID-19. Each participant in the prospective study had whole blood, serum and a nasopharyngeal or oropharyngeal swab collected by mobile phlebotomists. Participants in the prospective study had the option to provide additional blood draws and questionnaires over a roughly two-month period. Prospective study blood samples were shipped either frozen or at room temperature before DNA extraction. As encoded in the germline V gene (reference sequence), CDR1 is LNHDA while CDR2 is SQIVND. The CDR3 runs 18 residues from the cysteine to the phenylalanine. CDR3 DNA only is kept here, 54 bases in frame from base 1. V ends up 0 bases short and J 6 bases short, with an unmatched junction base count of 11.

The sample taken for sequencing was PBMCs or T cells enriched from blood (not recorded which). The TCR sequence derives from a man between 35 and 55 years old who had been exposed to COVID-19. This chain joins TRBV19 to TRBJ1-6; 7 central nucleotides agree with TRBD1. The bases are TGTGCCAGTAGTATAGATTCACTGTTGCGGGACAGTAATTCACCCCTCCACTTT. The resulting protein is CASSIDSLLRDSNSPLHF. This CDR3, with the reference TRBV19 and TRBJ1-6 proteins standing in past its ends, gives the full variable domain DGGITQSPKYLFRKEGQNVTLSCEQNLNHDAMYWYRQDPGQGLRLIYYSQIVNDFQKGDIAEGYSVSREKKESFPLTVTSAQKNPTAFYLCASSIDSLLRDSNSPLHFGNGTRLTVT.